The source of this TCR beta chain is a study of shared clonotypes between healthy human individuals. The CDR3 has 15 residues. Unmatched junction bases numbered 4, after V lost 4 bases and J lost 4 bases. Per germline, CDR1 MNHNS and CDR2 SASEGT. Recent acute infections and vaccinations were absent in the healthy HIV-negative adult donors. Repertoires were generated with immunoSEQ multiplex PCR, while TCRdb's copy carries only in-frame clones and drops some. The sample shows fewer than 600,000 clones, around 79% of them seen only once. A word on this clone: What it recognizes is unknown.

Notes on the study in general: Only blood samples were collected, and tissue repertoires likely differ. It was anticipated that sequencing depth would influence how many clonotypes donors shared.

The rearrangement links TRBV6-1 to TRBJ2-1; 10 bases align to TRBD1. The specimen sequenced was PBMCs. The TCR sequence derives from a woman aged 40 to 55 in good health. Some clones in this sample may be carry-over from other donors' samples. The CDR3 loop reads CASSGDRGLYNEQFF. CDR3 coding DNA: TGTGCCAGCAGTGGAGACAGGGGGCTGTACAATGAGCAGTTCTTC.